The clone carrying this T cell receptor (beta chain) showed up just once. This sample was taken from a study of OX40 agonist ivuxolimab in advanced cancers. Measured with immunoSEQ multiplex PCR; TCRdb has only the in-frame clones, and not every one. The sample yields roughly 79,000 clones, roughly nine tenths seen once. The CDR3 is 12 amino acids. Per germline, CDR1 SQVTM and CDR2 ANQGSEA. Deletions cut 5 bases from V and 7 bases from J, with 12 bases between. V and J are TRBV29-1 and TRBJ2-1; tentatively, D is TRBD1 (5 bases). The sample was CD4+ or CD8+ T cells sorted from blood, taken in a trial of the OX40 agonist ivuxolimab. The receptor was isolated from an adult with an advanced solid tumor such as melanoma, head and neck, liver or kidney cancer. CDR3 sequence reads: CSVNSPGNEQFF. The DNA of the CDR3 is TGCAGCGTTAACTCCCCAGGGAATGAGCAGTTCTTC.